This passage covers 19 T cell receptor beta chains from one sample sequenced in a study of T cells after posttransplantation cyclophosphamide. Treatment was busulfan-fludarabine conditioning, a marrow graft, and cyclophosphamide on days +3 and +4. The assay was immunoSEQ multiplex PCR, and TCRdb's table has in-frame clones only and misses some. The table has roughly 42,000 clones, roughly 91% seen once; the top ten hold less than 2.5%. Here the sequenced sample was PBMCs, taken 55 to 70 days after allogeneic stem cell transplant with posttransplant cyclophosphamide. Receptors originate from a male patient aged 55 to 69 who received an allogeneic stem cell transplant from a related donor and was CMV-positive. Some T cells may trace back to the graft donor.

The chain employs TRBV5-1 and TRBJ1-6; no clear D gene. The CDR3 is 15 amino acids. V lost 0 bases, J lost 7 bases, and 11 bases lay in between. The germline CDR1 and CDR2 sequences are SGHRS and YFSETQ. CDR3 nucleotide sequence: TGCGCCAGCAGCTTGGCCGGGGTCGGGAATTCACCCCTCCACTTT. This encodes CASSLAGVGNSPLHF.

CDR3 amino acids: CASSLTGSSYNSPLHF. Here the CDR3 DNA reads TGTGCCAGCAGCCTCACAGGGAGCTCCTATAATTCACCCCTCCACTTT. The J gene is TRBJ1-6, the V gene TRBV7-9; a possible D gene is TRBD1 (6 bases). CDR1 and CDR2 from the germline V gene are SEHNR and FQNEAQ (reference sequence). V gave up 5 bases and J gave up 0 bases, with 11 bases separating them. This CDR3 contains 16 residues.

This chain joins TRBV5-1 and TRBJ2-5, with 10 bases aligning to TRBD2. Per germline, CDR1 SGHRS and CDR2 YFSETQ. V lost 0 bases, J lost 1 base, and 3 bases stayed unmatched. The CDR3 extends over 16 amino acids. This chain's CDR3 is CASSLGLAGAQETQYF. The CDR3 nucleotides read TGCGCCAGCAGCTTGGGGCTAGCGGGGGCCCAAGAGACCCAGTACTTC. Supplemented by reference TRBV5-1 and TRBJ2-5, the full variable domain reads KAGVTQTPRYLIKTRGQQVTLSCSPISGHRSVSWYQQTPGQGLQFLFEYFSETQRNKGNFPGRFSGRQFSNSRSEMNVSTLELGDSALYLCASSLGLAGAQETQYFGPGTRLLVL.

The CDR3 coding sequence is TGTGCCAGCGAACCCCTCGGGACCGCGGGACTTGAAGCTTTCTTT. It translates to CASEPLGTAGLEAFF. The chain joins TRBV7-9 to TRBJ1-1; tentatively, D is TRBD1 (5 bases). The length of the CDR3 is 15 residues. Per the germline V gene, CDR1 is SEHNR and CDR2 is FQNEAQ (reference sequence). Between the trimmed V and J ends, which lost 8 bases and 7 bases, there was a span of 23 bases.

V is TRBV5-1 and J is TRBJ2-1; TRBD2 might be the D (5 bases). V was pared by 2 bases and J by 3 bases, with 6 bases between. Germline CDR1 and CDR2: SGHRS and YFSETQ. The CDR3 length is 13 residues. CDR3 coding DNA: TGCGCCAGCAGCTTAGGACTCTACAATGAGCAGTTCTTC. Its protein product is CASSLGLYNEQFF.

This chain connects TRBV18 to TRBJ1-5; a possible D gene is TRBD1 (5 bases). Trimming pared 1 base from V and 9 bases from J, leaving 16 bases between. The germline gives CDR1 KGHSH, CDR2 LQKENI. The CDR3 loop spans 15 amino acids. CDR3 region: CASSPQDTRSGPQHF. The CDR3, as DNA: TGTGCCAGCTCACCACAGGACACACGTTCTGGGCCCCAGCATTTT.

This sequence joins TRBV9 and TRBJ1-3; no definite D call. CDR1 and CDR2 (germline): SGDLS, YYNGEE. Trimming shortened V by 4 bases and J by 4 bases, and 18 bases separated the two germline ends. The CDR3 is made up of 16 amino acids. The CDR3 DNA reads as TGTGCCAGCAGCCTCGAGGGCGGGTTAGGAGGAAACACCATATATTTT. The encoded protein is CASSLEGGLGGNTIYF.

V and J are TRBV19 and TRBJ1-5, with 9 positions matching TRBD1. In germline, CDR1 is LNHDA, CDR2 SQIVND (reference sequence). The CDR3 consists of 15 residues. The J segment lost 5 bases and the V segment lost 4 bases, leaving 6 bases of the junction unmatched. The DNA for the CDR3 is TGTGCCAGTAGTAAACGGACAGGGGACGATCAGCCCCAGCATTTT. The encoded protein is CASSKRTGDDQPQHF.

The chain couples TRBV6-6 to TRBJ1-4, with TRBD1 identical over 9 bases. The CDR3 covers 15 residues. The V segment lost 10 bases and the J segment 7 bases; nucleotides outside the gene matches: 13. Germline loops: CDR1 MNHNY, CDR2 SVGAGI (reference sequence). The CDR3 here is CATLRQGGLGEKLFF. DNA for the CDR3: TGTGCCACCTTAAGACAGGGGGGTTTAGGTGAAAAACTGTTTTTT.

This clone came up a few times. The CDR3 spells CASSTTQGKETQYF. DNA for the CDR3: TGTGCCAGTAGTACAACCCAGGGTAAAGAGACCCAGTACTTC. The V call is TRBV19, the J call TRBJ2-5; possibly TRBD1 for D (5 bases). V lost 4 bases and J 3 bases, leaving 12 bases between the germline ends. The CDR3 contains 14 residues. Germline V lookup: CDR1 LNHDA, CDR2 SQIVND (reference sequence).

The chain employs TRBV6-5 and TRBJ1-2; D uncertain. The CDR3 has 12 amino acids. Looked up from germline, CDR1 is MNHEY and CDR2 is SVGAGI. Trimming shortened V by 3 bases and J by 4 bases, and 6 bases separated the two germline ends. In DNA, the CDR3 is TGTGCCAGCAGTTATGACTCCTATGGCTACACCTTC. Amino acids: CASSYDSYGYTF.

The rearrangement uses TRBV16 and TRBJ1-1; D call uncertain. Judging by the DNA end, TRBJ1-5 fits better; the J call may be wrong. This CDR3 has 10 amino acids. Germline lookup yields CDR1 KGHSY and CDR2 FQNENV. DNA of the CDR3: TGTGCCAGCAGCCAATCTGGGCAGCATTTT. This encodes CASSQSGQHF.

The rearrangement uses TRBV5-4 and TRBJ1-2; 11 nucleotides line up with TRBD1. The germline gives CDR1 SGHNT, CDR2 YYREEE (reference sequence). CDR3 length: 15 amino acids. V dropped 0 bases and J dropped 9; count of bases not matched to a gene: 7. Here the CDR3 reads CASSLGDRGKNSYTF. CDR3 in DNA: TGTGCCAGCAGCTTGGGGGACAGGGGGAAGAATAGCTACACCTTC.

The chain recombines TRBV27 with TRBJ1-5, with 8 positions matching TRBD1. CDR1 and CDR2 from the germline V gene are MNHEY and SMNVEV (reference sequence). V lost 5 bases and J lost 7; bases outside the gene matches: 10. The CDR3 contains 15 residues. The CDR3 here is CASSRVPGGWQPQHF. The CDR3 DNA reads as TGTGCCAGCAGTCGGGTGCCAGGGGGCTGGCAGCCCCAGCATTTT.

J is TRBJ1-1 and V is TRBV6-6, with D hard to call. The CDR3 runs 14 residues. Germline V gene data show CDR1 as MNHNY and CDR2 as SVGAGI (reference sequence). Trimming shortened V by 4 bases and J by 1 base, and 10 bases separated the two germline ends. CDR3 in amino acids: CASSSTGPNTEAFF. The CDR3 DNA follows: TGTGCCAGCAGTTCCACGGGTCCGAACACTGAAGCTTTCTTT.

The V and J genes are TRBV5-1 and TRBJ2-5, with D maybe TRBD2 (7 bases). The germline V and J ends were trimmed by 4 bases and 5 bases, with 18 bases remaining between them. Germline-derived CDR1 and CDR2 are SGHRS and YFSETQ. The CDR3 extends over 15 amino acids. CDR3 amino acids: CASSNWGGSAETQYF. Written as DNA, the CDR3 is TGCGCCAGCAGCAACTGGGGGGGCAGTGCGGAGACCCAGTACTTC. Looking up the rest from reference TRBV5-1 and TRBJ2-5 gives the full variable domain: KAGVTQTPRYLIKTRGQQVTLSCSPISGHRSVSWYQQTPGQGLQFLFEYFSETQRNKGNFPGRFSGRQFSNSRSEMNVSTLELGDSALYLCASSNWGGSAETQYFGPGTRLLVL.

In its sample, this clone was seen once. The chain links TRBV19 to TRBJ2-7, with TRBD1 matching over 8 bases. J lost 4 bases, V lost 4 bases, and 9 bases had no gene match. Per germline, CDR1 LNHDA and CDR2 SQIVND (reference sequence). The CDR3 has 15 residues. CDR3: CASSNQGQGVYEQYF. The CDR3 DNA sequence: TGTGCCAGTAGTAATCAAGGACAGGGAGTTTACGAGCAGTACTTC. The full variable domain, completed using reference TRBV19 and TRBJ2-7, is DGGITQSPKYLFRKEGQNVTLSCEQNLNHDAMYWYRQDPGQGLRLIYYSQIVNDFQKGDIAEGYSVSREKKESFPLTVTSAQKNPTAFYLCASSNQGQGVYEQYFGPGTRLTVT.

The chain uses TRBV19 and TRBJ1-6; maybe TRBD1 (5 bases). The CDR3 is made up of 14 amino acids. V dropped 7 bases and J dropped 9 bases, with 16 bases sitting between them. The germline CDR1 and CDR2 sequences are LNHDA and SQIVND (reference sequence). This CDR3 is CASTLGAKASPLHF. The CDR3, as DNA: TGTGCCAGTACCCTAGGGGCTAAGGCTTCACCCCTCCACTTT.

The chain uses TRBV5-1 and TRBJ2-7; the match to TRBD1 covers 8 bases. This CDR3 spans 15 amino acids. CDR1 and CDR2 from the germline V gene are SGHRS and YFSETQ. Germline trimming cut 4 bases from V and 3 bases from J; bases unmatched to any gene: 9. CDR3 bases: TGCGCCAGCAGCCCTAAGACCGGGACAGGCTACGAGCAGTACGTC. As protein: CASSPKTGTGYEQYV.